This T cell receptor (beta chain) was identified during a study of T-cell reconstitution after alpha-beta-depleted transplantation in children. Findings of the study overall: The origin of alpha-beta T cells about two months after transplant was reportedly several hundred expanded graft clones. Most T-cell counts and diversity one year after the transplant came from T cells that were newly produced. Diversity of TCRbeta at day 60 was high in some patients, arising from surviving recipient T cells and thymic progenitors.

The CDR3 runs to 12 residues. Germline CDR1 reads SGHVS; CDR2 reads FNYEAQ. Trimming removed 1 base at V and 6 bases at J, with 7 bases between. This clonotype was recorded at least ten times. Its antigen is not known. Unique molecular identifiers tagged the TCRbeta library. One entry per CDR3 protein results from TCRdb running MiXCR on the PCR reads. The table lists a few hundred thousand distinct CDR3 sequences, approximately 10% of them singletons. The TCR was taken from a child under two years old with acute myeloid leukemia, due to receive a stem cell transplant. The V and J genes are TRBV7-6 and TRBJ2-7; unclear D gene. The source material was PBMCs, sampled before TCRalphabeta/CD19-depleted stem cell transplant. The CDR3 protein is CASSLVVSEQYF. CDR3 bases: TGTGCCAGCAGCTTAGTGGTAAGCGAGCAGTACTTC.